These 14 T cell receptor beta chains originate from one sample sequenced in a study of beta chain features in type 1 diabetes. Antigens for these TCRs are unknown. The sequenced template was cDNA made from the entire isolated RNA. Clones were sequenced by immunoSEQ multiplex PCR, and TCRdb holds only the in-frame ones, with some missing. Of about 260,000 clones detected, around 20% appear once; the ten largest clones hold less than 0.03%. Broader study findings: In every one of the four CD4+ subsets, TCRB CDR3s were moderately but significantly shorter in Type 1 diabetes patients.

Sequenced sample: naive CD4+ T cells from blood. These receptors originate from a woman between 35 and 50 years old with type 1 diabetes.

In this sample, this clone turned up a few times. The chain uses TRBV9 and TRBJ2-5, with 9 bases aligning to TRBD1. This CDR3 is 14 amino acids long. With V trimmed by 6 bases and J by 3 bases, 6 bases remained unmatched. Germline assignment: CDR1 SGDLS and CDR2 YYNGEE. CDR3 coding DNA: TGTGCCAGCAACCCGGGACAGGGAAAAGAGACCCAGTACTTC. Residues: CASNPGQGKETQYF.

This clone showed up just a few times. V and J are TRBV5-1 and TRBJ2-1, with 13 nucleotides matching TRBD2. Germline values: CDR1 SGHRS, CDR2 YFSETQ. Unmatched junction bases numbered 4, after V lost 4 bases and J lost 3 bases. This CDR3 region has 16 residues. CDR3 loop: CASSGRLAGGYNEQFF. The CDR3 region has the DNA TGCGCCAGCAGCGGAAGACTAGCGGGGGGCTACAATGAGCAGTTCTTC. The full variable domain, with the rest looked up from reference TRBV5-1 and TRBJ2-1, is KAGVTQTPRYLIKTRGQQVTLSCSPISGHRSVSWYQQTPGQGLQFLFEYFSETQRNKGNFPGRFSGRQFSNSRSEMNVSTLELGDSALYLCASSGRLAGGYNEQFFGPGTRLTVL.

This chain links TRBV28 with TRBJ1-4, with 8 nucleotides matching TRBD1. Unmatched junction bases numbered 11, after V lost 6 bases and J lost 5 bases. Germline CDR1 MDHEN, CDR2 SYDVKM. This CDR3 spans 16 amino acids. The CDR3 DNA reads TGTGCCAGCAGCCCTCTCGGACAGGGCGACAATGAAAAACTGTTTTTT. It translates to CASSPLGQGDNEKLFF. The variable domain in full, with the rest retrieved from reference TRBV28 and TRBJ1-4, is DVKVTQSSRYLVKRTGEKVFLECVQDMDHENMFWYRQDPGLGLRLIYFSYDVKMKEKGDIPEGYSVSREKKERFSLILESASTNQTSMYLCASSPLGQGDNEKLFFGSGTQLSVL.

This clone was counted only a few times. This chain joins TRBV9 and TRBJ2-7; D may be TRBD1 (5 bases). V was cut by 0 bases and J by 2 bases, with 12 bases left in between. The CDR3 loop spans 15 amino acids. In germline, CDR1 is SGDLS, CDR2 YYNGEE. This CDR3 reads CASSVGDRLAYEQYF. The CDR3, as DNA: TGTGCCAGCAGCGTAGGAGACAGATTGGCCTACGAGCAGTACTTC. Complete variable domain (other parts from reference TRBV9 and TRBJ2-7): DSGVTQTPKHLITATGQRVTLRCSPRSGDLSVYWYQQSLDQGLQFLIQYYNGEERAKGNILERFSAQQFPDLHSELNLSSLELGDSALYFCASSVGDRLAYEQYFGPGTRLTVT.

This clone was recorded a few times. This sequence joins TRBV2 and TRBJ1-6; a possible D gene is TRBD1 (5 bases). The germline CDR1 and CDR2 sequences are SNHLY and FYNNEI. V was pared by 8 bases and J by 5 bases, with 7 bases between. CDR3 length equals 12 residues. The CDR3 DNA follows: TGTGCCAGCGGGGCCAATAATTCACCCCTCCACTTT. Translated, it gives CASGANNSPLHF.

This clone was seen only a few times. The DNA for the CDR3 is TGTGCCAGCAGTAAAGGGACAGGGGAAAACATTCAGTACTTC. Translation gives CASSKGTGENIQYF. The chain links TRBV2 to TRBJ2-4, with 10 bases aligning to TRBD1. Germline lookup yields CDR1 SNHLY and CDR2 FYNNEI. The V segment lost 5 bases and the J segment 5 bases; nucleotides outside the gene matches: 3. CDR3 length: 14 amino acids.

The chain recombines TRBV7-3 with TRBJ2-3, with D perhaps TRBD1 (5 bases). Germline-derived CDR1 and CDR2 are SGHTA and FQGTGA. The CDR3 runs to 17 residues. V dropped 1 base and J dropped 0 bases, with 14 bases sitting between them. The CDR3 DNA follows: TGTGCCAGCAGCTTAAGTGGTGCAGGGTGGAGCACAGATACGCAGTATTTT. Protein: CASSLSGAGWSTDTQYF. Full variable domain (rest looked up from reference TRBV7-3 and TRBJ2-3): GAGVSQTPSNKVTEKGKYVELRCDPISGHTALYWYRQSLGQGPEFLIYFQGTGAADDSGLPNDRFFAVRPEGSVSTLKIQRTERGDSAVYLCASSLSGAGWSTDTQYFGPGTRLTVL.

V is TRBV10-3 and J is TRBJ2-7; 10 bases agree with TRBD1. Per the germline V gene, CDR1 is ENHRY and CDR2 is SYGVKD. Trimming removed 5 bases from V and 4 bases from J; junction bases left unmatched: 5. The length of the CDR3 is 14 residues. The CDR3 region is CAISPGQGPYEQYF. For the CDR3, the DNA is TGTGCCATCAGTCCGGGACAGGGGCCTTACGAGCAGTACTTC.

This chain joins TRBV5-1 and TRBJ2-1, with 9 bases lining up with TRBD2. J was trimmed by 7 bases and V by 4 bases; bases with no gene match: 6. Germline loops: CDR1 SGHRS, CDR2 YFSETQ. CDR3 size: 14 residues. The CDR3 sequence is CASSGTSPTNEQFF. The CDR3 nucleotides read TGCGCCAGCAGCGGGACTAGCCCTACGAATGAGCAGTTCTTC.

The CDR3: CASSLGTAGTSYEQYF. The CDR3 DNA reads TGTGCCAGCAGCTTAGGGACAGCAGGGACTTCCTACGAGCAGTACTTC. The chain joins TRBV7-3 to TRBJ2-7, with TRBD1 as a possible D gene (7 bases). The CDR3 length is 16 residues. Germline lookup yields CDR1 SGHTA and CDR2 FQGTGA. The V end was cut by 2 bases, the J end by 1 base, with 15 bases between.

V gene TRBV19 combines with J gene TRBJ1-5; D is unresolved. The CDR3 extends over 15 amino acids. Trimming left V 8 bases short and J 6 bases short, with 20 bases between. Germline loops: CDR1 LNHDA, CDR2 SQIVND (reference sequence). The CDR3 DNA reads TGTGCCAGTTCTTGGGTGGGCGCATCAGGTCAGCCCCAGCATTTT. This sequence encodes CASSWVGASGQPQHF.

The chain has TRBV6-5 and TRBJ1-6; a weak D match, TRBD1 (6 bases). Trimming pared 7 bases from V and 4 bases from J, leaving 14 bases between. The CDR3 length is 15 residues. Germline CDR1 MNHEY, CDR2 SVGAGI. The CDR3 spells CASTPGTPYNSPLHF. For the CDR3, the DNA is TGTGCCAGCACCCCCGGGACACCTTATAATTCACCCCTCCACTTT.

This clone was seen only a few times. The V and J genes are TRBV19 and TRBJ2-1; 16 positions match TRBD2. The germline gives CDR1 LNHDA, CDR2 SQIVND (reference sequence). CDR3 length: 16 residues. V lost 3 bases to trimming and J lost 7 bases; unmatched junction nucleotides: 3. In nucleotides, the CDR3 is TGTGCCAGTAGTATCCCGGGACTAGCGGGAGGGAATGAGCAGTTCTTC. Residues: CASSIPGLAGGNEQFF.

The chain carries TRBV7-9 and TRBJ1-4, with a weak D call TRBD1 (6 bases). This CDR3 is built from 14 residues. The V gene lost 5 bases and the J gene lost 7 bases, with 14 bases spanning the gap. Per germline, CDR1 SEHNR and CDR2 FQNEAQ (reference sequence). CDR3 DNA: TGTGCCAGCAGCAGGGCAGGGGATGTTGAAAAACTGTTTTTT. Translation: CASSRAGDVEKLFF. The variable domain in full, completed from reference TRBV7-9 and TRBJ1-4, reads DTGVSQNPRHKITKRGQNVTFRCDPISEHNRLYWYRQTLGQGPEFLTYFQNEAQLEKSRLLSDRFSAERPKGSFSTLEIQRTEQGDSAMYLCASSRAGDVEKLFFGSGTQLSVL.